This T cell receptor (beta chain) comes out of a study of blood T cell repertoires in COVID-19. With 3 bases clipped from V and 3 bases from J, the junction kept 13 bases outside the gene matches. CDR1 and CDR2 (germline): SGHRS, YFSETQ. The CDR3 has 17 amino acids. Assay: immunoSEQ multiplex PCR; the TCRdb copy retains only in-frame clones and omits some. Seen here are about 350,000 clones, about 90% observed once, and the top ten hold approximately 0.97%. This clone has only one observation. The chain employs TRBV5-1 and TRBJ1-2; 8 bases align to TRBD1. Sequencing input: PBMCs or T cells enriched from blood (not recorded which). The sequence came from a woman aged 30 to 39 who had been exposed to COVID-19. The CDR3 bases are TGCGCCAGCAGCTGGGCGCTGGGACAGGCTTCTCACTATGGCTACACCTTC. It specifies CASSWALGQASHYGYTF.